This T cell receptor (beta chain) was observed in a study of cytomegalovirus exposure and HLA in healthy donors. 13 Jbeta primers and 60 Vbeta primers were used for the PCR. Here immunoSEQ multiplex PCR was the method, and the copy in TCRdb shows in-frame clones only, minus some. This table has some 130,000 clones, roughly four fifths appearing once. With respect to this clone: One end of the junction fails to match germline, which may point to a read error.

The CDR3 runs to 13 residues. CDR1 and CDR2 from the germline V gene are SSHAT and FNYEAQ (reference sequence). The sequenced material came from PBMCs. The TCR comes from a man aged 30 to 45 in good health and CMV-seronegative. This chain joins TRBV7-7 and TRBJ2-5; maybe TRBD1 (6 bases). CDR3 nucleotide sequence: TGTGCTAGCAGCTTAGCACAGGGTGAGACCCAGTACTTC. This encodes CASSLAQGETQYF. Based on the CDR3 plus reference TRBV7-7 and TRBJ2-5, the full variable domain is GAGVSQSPRYKVTKRGQDVTLRCDPISSHATLYWYQQALGQGPEFLTYFNYEAQPDKSGLPSDRFSAERPEGSISTLTIQRTEQRDSAMYRCASSLAQGETQYFGPGTRLLVL.